Listed below are T cell receptor beta chains from one sample, sequenced in a study of human T cells and chemical hapten exposure. TCRdb analysed the 5' RACE reads with MiXCR anew, one entry per CDR3 protein. Of tens of thousands of distinct CDR3 sequences detected, more than 7.5% appear once; the ten largest clones hold approximately 2.1%. These receptors originate from a male donor in good health. The CDR3 runs from the conserved cysteine through the conserved F or W. D genes are given only for firm matches. Rows give clone size only sometimes, using once, few, many, or a class for an expanded clone.

size: few
D: -
J: TRBJ2-7
V: TRBV28
DNA: TGTGCCAGCAGTTCCCACACAGGACGGGCTTTCTACGAGCAGTACTTC
CDR3: CASSSHTGRAFYEQYF

size: -
D: -
J: TRBJ1-6
V: TRBV27
DNA: TGTGCCAGCAGTCCCTGGACAAAAGGCGCCTCACCCCTCCACTTT
CDR3: CASSPWTKGASPLHF

size: few
D: -
J: TRBJ2-1
V: TRBV5-6
DNA: TGTGCCAGCAGCCCAGCGCTACTCCCAGGGAATGAGCAGTTCTTC
CDR3: CASSPALLPGNEQFF

size: many
D: TRBD2
J: TRBJ2-3
V: TRBV2
DNA: TGTGCCAGCAGTGACGGTCTAGCGGGAACAGATACGCAGTATTTT
CDR3: CASSDGLAGTDTQYF

size: many
D: -
J: TRBJ1-5
V: TRBV27
DNA: TGTGCCAGCAGTTTGAGGGGTCAGCCCCAGCATTTT
CDR3: CASSLRGQPQHF

size: few
D: -
J: TRBJ2-3
V: TRBV7-2
DNA: TGTGCCAGCAGCCCAGTAGCTGGGGGGACAGATACGCAGTATTTT
CDR3: CASSPVAGGTDTQYF

size: many
D: -
J: TRBJ2-3
V: TRBV5-1
DNA: TGCGCCAGCAGCTTGGGCAGGGTCACAGATACGCAGTATTTT
CDR3: CASSLGRVTDTQYF

size: -
D: -
J: TRBJ2-2
V: TRBV4-2
DNA: TGTGCCAGCAGCCCGTACCGGGAAAACACCGGGGAGCTGTTTTTT
CDR3: CASSPYRENTGELFF

size: -
D: -
J: TRBJ2-7
V: TRBV7-9
DNA: TGTGCCAGCAGCAAGGGACTTTACGGGTCCTACGAGCAGTACTTC
CDR3: CASSKGLYGSYEQYF

size: -
D: TRBD1
J: TRBJ1-6
V: TRBV27
DNA: TGTGCCAGCAGCTCGGACAGGGGGTGGCTTTCTCATTCACCCCTCCACTTT
CDR3: CASSSDRGWLSHSPLHF

size: many
D: -
J: TRBJ2-1
V: TRBV3-1
DNA: TGTGCCAGCAGCCGGGACATAAAGGACGATGAGCAGTTCTTC
CDR3: CASSRDIKDDEQFF

size: few
D: -
J: TRBJ1-1
V: TRBV29-1
DNA: TGCAGCGTTGAAACTGCCTTGAACACTGAAGCTTTCTTT
CDR3: CSVETALNTEAFF

size: few
D: -
J: TRBJ2-2
V: TRBV7-2
DNA: TGTGCCAGCAGCTTAGCGGATTGGGGCACCGGGGAGCTGTTTTTT
CDR3: CASSLADWGTGELFF

size: few
D: TRBD1
J: TRBJ1-5
V: TRBV12-3/TRBV12-4
DNA: TGTGCCAGCAGCCAAACAGGGGAGAGACAGCCCCAGCATTTT
CDR3: CASSQTGERQPQHF

size: -
D: -
J: TRBJ1-1
V: TRBV9
DNA: TGTGCCAGCAGCGTGGGTCCCGGGACCCAAGACACTGAAGCTTTCTTT
CDR3: CASSVGPGTQDTEAFF

size: many
D: TRBD1
J: TRBJ1-1
V: TRBV7-6
DNA: TGTGCCAGCAGCTCCGGGGACAGGCTGAACACTGAAGCTTTCTTT
CDR3: CASSSGDRLNTEAFF

size: few
D: -
J: TRBJ2-7
V: TRBV19
DNA: TGTGCCAGTAGTATGTCGAGGACAGCCAGCTACGAGCAGTACTTC
CDR3: CASSMSRTASYEQYF

size: many
D: TRBD1
J: TRBJ1-2
V: TRBV7-3
DNA: TGTGCCAGCAGCCCGACGGGGCAGGGGGCAGACTATGGCTACACCTTC
CDR3: CASSPTGQGADYGYTF

size: many
D: -
J: TRBJ1-1
V: TRBV4-2
DNA: TGTGCCAGCAGCCAGGCAGGCACGAACACTGAAGCTTTCTTT
CDR3: CASSQAGTNTEAFF

size: -
D: -
J: TRBJ1-4
V: TRBV4-2
DNA: TGTGCCAGCAGCCAAGAGCCGGGAGCCGCTAATGAAAAACTGTTTTTT
CDR3: CASSQEPGAANEKLFF

size: many
D: -
J: TRBJ1-2
V: TRBV2
DNA: TGTGCCAGCAGTGGACCTACGGGGATTGGCTATGGCTACACCTTC
CDR3: CASSGPTGIGYGYTF

size: -
D: -
J: TRBJ2-3
V: TRBV15
DNA: TGTGCCACCAGCAGAGATCGGTCAGGGACAGATACGCAGTATTTT
CDR3: CATSRDRSGTDTQYF

size: few
D: -
J: TRBJ1-3
V: TRBV11-2
DNA: TGTGCCAGCAGCTTAGGGGTTGCTGGAAACACCATATATTTT
CDR3: CASSLGVAGNTIYF

size: few
D: -
J: TRBJ2-7
V: TRBV27
DNA: TGTGCCAGCACCCAAACAGGGAGGCCCTACGAGCAGTACTTC
CDR3: CASTQTGRPYEQYF

size: few
D: TRBD2
J: TRBJ2-1
V: TRBV27
DNA: TGTGCCAGCACCCGTAGCGGGAGCGGGGGGAAGGTTGAGCAGTTCTTC
CDR3: CASTRSGSGGKVEQFF

size: few
D: TRBD1
J: TRBJ2-7
V: TRBV7-6
DNA: TGTGCCAGCAGCTCTCCGGGACAGAGATACGAGCAGTACTTC
CDR3: CASSSPGQRYEQYF

size: -
D: TRBD2
J: TRBJ2-3
V: TRBV20-1
DNA: TGCAGCCCCTCGGGTGCGGGGGGGCGGGCGGATACGCAGTATTTT
CDR3: CSPSGAGGRADTQYF

size: -
D: -
J: TRBJ1-5
V: TRBV7-9
DNA: TGTGCCAGCAGCTTACGTCAGGATCAGCCCCAGCATTTT
CDR3: CASSLRQDQPQHF

size: few
D: -
J: TRBJ1-5
V: TRBV20-1
DNA: TGCAGTGCTAGTGAACTGGGGTATAGCAATCAGCCCCAGCATTTT
CDR3: CSASELGYSNQPQHF

size: many
D: TRBD1
J: TRBJ1-2
V: TRBV7-9
DNA: TGTGCCAGCATGACAGGGGGAACTAATGGCTACACCTTC
CDR3: CASMTGGTNGYTF

size: few
D: TRBD2
J: TRBJ2-1
V: TRBV4-2
DNA: TGTGCCAGCAGCCAAGCGGCGGGAGAGGTGAGCAATGAGCAGTTCTTC
CDR3: CASSQAAGEVSNEQFF

size: many
D: -
J: TRBJ1-5
V: TRBV6-2/TRBV6-3
DNA: TGTGCCAGCAGTTACTCCGTCGAGGGCAATCAGCCCCAGCATTTT
CDR3: CASSYSVEGNQPQHF

size: few
D: -
J: TRBJ2-1
V: TRBV6-6
DNA: TGTGCCAGCAAAATCCTAGAGAGCAATGAGCAGTTCTTC
CDR3: CASKILESNEQFF

size: many
D: -
J: TRBJ2-7
V: TRBV12-3/TRBV12-4
DNA: TGTGCCAGCAGTCTGGACGGTTCCTACGAGCAGTACTTC
CDR3: CASSLDGSYEQYF

size: many
D: -
J: TRBJ1-1
V: TRBV25-1
DNA: TGTGCCAGCAGTGAAAAAAGCGTCGGGATTTTCTTT
CDR3: CASSEKSVGIFF

size: few
D: -
J: TRBJ1-4
V: TRBV27
DNA: TGTGCCAGCAGTCTGGGGGCAACTAATGAAAAACTGTTTTTT
CDR3: CASSLGATNEKLFF

size: many
D: -
J: TRBJ2-1
V: TRBV6-5
DNA: TGTGCCAGCAGTTACTTCGGGGGAGCCAACAATGAGCAGTTCTTC
CDR3: CASSYFGGANNEQFF

size: many
D: TRBD2
J: TRBJ2-1
V: TRBV20-1
DNA: TGCAGTGCTAGAGCCGGAACTAGCGGGGGACGGTACAATGAGCAGTTCTTC
CDR3: CSARAGTSGGRYNEQFF

size: few
D: TRBD2
J: TRBJ2-1
V: TRBV20-1
DNA: TGCAGTGCCAGACTAGCGGGAGAGGTCAATGAGCAGTTCTTC
CDR3: CSARLAGEVNEQFF

size: many
D: -
J: TRBJ2-1
V: TRBV5-1
DNA: TGCGCCAGCAGCCTAGATAGCTCGAGCTCCTACAATGAGCAGTTCTTC
CDR3: CASSLDSSSSYNEQFF

size: many
D: -
J: TRBJ1-5
V: TRBV6-5
DNA: TGTGCCAGCAGTTATTTCGTCGGCGGTGATCAGCCCCAGCATTTT
CDR3: CASSYFVGGDQPQHF

size: few
D: -
J: TRBJ2-2
V: TRBV5-4
DNA: TGTGCCAGCAGCTTGGGGGGAGAGGTGAACACCGGGGAGCTGTTTTTT
CDR3: CASSLGGEVNTGELFF

size: many
D: TRBD2
J: TRBJ2-3
V: TRBV12-3/TRBV12-4
DNA: TGTGCCAGCAGTCGGACTAGCGGGAGTGGGCCAGATACGCAGTATTTT
CDR3: CASSRTSGSGPDTQYF

size: -
D: -
J: TRBJ2-7
V: TRBV20-1
DNA: TGCAGTGCTAGAGTGGGGGGAAGTGGCGCCTACGAGCAGTACTTC
CDR3: CSARVGGSGAYEQYF

size: many
D: TRBD1
J: TRBJ1-4
V: TRBV12-3/TRBV12-4
DNA: TGTGCCAGCAGCCCCGGACAGGGAGGAGAGGAAAAACTGTTTTTT
CDR3: CASSPGQGGEEKLFF

size: many
D: -
J: TRBJ2-1
V: TRBV7-2
DNA: TGTGCCAGCAGCTTAGTTAAGCTAACTAGCCGTGCCTACAATGAGCAGTTCTTC
CDR3: CASSLVKLTSRAYNEQFF

size: many
D: -
J: TRBJ1-2
V: TRBV5-4
DNA: TGTGCCAGCAGCTTGACCGGGCCCAACTATGGCTACACCTTC
CDR3: CASSLTGPNYGYTF

size: many
D: -
J: TRBJ2-7
V: TRBV27
DNA: TGTGCCAGCAGGGACAGCTACGAGCAGTACTTC
CDR3: CASRDSYEQYF